This TCR beta chain was identified in a study of T cells after yellow fever vaccination. Study-level background: Low-cell-number fractions underwent preparation using SMART-Seq v4 Ultra Low Input. Findings and limits, study-wide: Shared CD4/CD8 clonotypes were a small share, likely from convergent recombination.

The CDR3 contains 15 residues. V was clipped by 0 bases and J by 7 bases, with 16 bases between them. Per the germline V gene, CDR1 is SGHNT and CDR2 is YYREEE (reference sequence). Of note for this clonotype: What it binds is not known.

TCRdb reprocessed the 5' RACE reads with MiXCR, giving one entry per CDR3 protein. The table shows nearly 350,000 distinct CDR3 sequences, with 8.1% occurring only once. V usage is TRBV5-4 and J usage is TRBJ1-2; D unresolved. The clonotype comes from a man younger than 35 who received the YFV17D yellow fever vaccine. Specimen: PBMCs, collected around 45 days after the first yellow fever vaccination. The CDR3 nucleotides read TGTGCCAGCAGCTTGGCCGGAGGAGACCTATCTGGCTACACCTTC. Its protein product is CASSLAGGDLSGYTF.